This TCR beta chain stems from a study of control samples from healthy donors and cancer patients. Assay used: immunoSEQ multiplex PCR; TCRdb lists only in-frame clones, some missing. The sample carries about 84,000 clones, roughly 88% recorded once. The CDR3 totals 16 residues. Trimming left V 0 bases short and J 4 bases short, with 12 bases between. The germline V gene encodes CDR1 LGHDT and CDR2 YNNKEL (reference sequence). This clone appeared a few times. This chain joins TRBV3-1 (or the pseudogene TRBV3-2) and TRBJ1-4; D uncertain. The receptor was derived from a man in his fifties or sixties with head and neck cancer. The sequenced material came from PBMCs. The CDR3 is CASSQDTRSGNEKLFF. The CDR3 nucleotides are TGTGCCAGCAGCCAAGACACCAGATCGGGTAATGAAAAACTGTTTTTT.